Listed below are T cell receptor beta chains from one sample, sequenced in a study of PD-1 blockade in classical Hodgkin lymphoma. TCRdb's table, derived via immunoSEQ multiplex PCR, lists solely in-frame clones and lacks some. The profile shows tens of thousands of clones, 75% to 95% of them singletons. The starting material was peripheral blood mononuclear cells (PBMCs), obtained before the fourth cycle of nivolumab. These receptors were collected from a human donor with classical Hodgkin lymphoma. Both conserved end residues are part of each CDR3. D genes are given only for firm matches. Size tells how often a clone was seen (once, few, many) or the class of an expanded clone, and some rows leave it out.

>TRBJ2-1|TRBV5-1|.|.
CASSLGHNEQFF
TGCGCCAGCAGCTTGGGACACAATGAGCAGTTCTTC
>TRBJ2-1|TRBV18|once|TRBD2
CASSQGLAGVNEQFF
TGTGCCAGCTCCCAGGGACTAGCGGGGGTCAATGAGCAGTTCTTC
>TRBJ1-2|TRBV11-2|.|.
CASSLVFRYGYTF
TGTGCCAGCAGCTTAGTTTTTCGCTATGGCTACACCTTC
>TRBJ1-2|TRBV7-9|.|.
CASSLGTAYGYTF
TGTGCCAGCAGCTTAGGGACAGCCTATGGCTACACCTTC
>TRBJ1-3|TRBV5-1|.|TRBD1
CASSWDRSSGNTIYF
TGCGCCAGCAGCTGGGACAGATCCTCTGGAAACACCATATATTTT
>TRBJ1-3|TRBV28|.|.
CASLSGNTIYF
TGTGCCAGCCTTTCTGGAAACACCATATATTTT
>TRBJ1-2|TRBV27|.|.
CASSLEGSNYGYTF
TGTGCCAGCAGTTTAGAAGGGTCTAACTATGGCTACACCTTC
>TRBJ1-1|TRBV6-5|.|.
CASSYHPRVSGTEAFF
TGTGCCAGCAGTTACCATCCTCGAGTGTCGGGCACTGAAGCTTTCTTT
>TRBJ2-3|TRBV7-2|.|TRBD2
CASSLVSGVADTQYF
TGTGCCAGCAGCTTAGTAAGCGGGGTCGCAGATACGCAGTATTTT
>TRBJ1-5|TRBV7-2|.|.
CASSFIAGSNQPQHF
TGTGCCAGCAGCTTCATTGCGGGGAGCAATCAGCCCCAGCATTTT
>TRBJ2-3|TRBV7-8|once|.
CASSSDLGGYSTDTQYF
TGTGCCAGCAGCTCGGATCTGGGGGGCTATAGCACAGATACGCAGTATTTT
>TRBJ1-1|TRBV7-6|.|.
CASSYSENTEAFF
TGTGCCAGCAGTTATTCAGAGAACACTGAAGCTTTCTTT
>TRBJ2-7|TRBV7-7|few|.
CASSLAKGSYEQYF
TGTGCCAGCAGCTTAGCGAAGGGATCCTACGAGCAGTACTTC
>TRBJ1-1|TRBV4-3|.|.
CASSQDGAAMNTEAFF
TGCGCCAGCAGCCAAGATGGGGCGGCCATGAACACTGAAGCTTTCTTT
>TRBJ1-5|TRBV4-1|.|.
CASSQDHTLNQPQHF
TGCGCCAGCAGCCAAGATCACACACTCAATCAGCCCCAGCATTTT
>TRBJ2-2|TRBV7-3|.|.
CASSSRLDPNTGELFF
TGTGCCAGCAGCTCAAGACTAGACCCGAACACCGGGGAGCTGTTTTTT
>TRBJ1-3|TRBV9|once|.
CASSANRLSGNTIYF
TGTGCCAGCAGCGCCAACAGACTATCTGGAAACACCATATATTTT
>TRBJ2-3|TRBV19|.|TRBD2
CASSPRLADPLRTDTQYF
TGTGCCAGTAGTCCCCGACTAGCGGACCCGCTACGCACAGATACGCAGTATTTT
>TRBJ1-2|TRBV28|.|.
CASSLLGQSNGYTF
TGTGCCAGCAGTTTATTGGGGCAGTCAAATGGCTACACCTTC
>TRBJ2-2|TRBV7-8|.|.
CASTMEGNTGELFF
TGTGCCAGCACCATGGAGGGTAACACCGGGGAGCTGTTTTTT
>TRBJ1-1|TRBV10-1|.|.
CASSEGRLNTEAFF
TGCGCCAGCAGTGAAGGACGGTTGAACACTGAAGCTTTCTTT
>TRBJ2-3|TRBV7-8|.|.
CASSSTRLGLGTDTQYF
TGTGCCAGCAGCTCTACACGACTAGGCTTAGGCACAGATACGCAGTATTTT
>TRBJ1-1|TRBV5-1|.|.
CASSLGSWGNTEAFF
TGCGCCAGCAGCTTGGGTTCCTGGGGGAACACTGAAGCTTTCTTT
>TRBJ1-5|TRBV7-8|.|.
CASSLGGYSNQPQHF
TGTGCCAGCAGCCTAGGCGGGTATAGCAATCAGCCCCAGCATTTT
>TRBJ1-5|TRBV18|few|TRBD1
CASSPSLTNYRGEGQPQHF
TGTGCCAGCTCACCATCGTTGACGAACTACAGGGGGGAAGGACAGCCCCAGCATTTT
>TRBJ2-1|TRBV6-1|.|.
CASSEIGRIEDNEQFF
TGTGCCAGCAGTGAAATAGGACGGATAGAGGACAATGAGCAGTTCTTC
>TRBJ2-7|TRBV7-9|.|.
CASSLVGGNEQYF
TGTGCCAGCAGCTTAGTCGGAGGGAACGAGCAGTACTTC
>TRBJ2-2|TRBV18|few|TRBD2
CASSSRAGENTGELFF
TGTGCCAGCTCATCGCGAGCGGGGGAAAACACCGGGGAGCTGTTTTTT
>TRBJ2-5|TRBV2|.|.
CASGGHQETQYF
TGTGCCAGCGGGGGGCATCAAGAGACCCAGTACTTC
>TRBJ2-7|TRBV7-9|.|.
CASSPSSYEQYF
TGTGCCAGCAGCCCCAGCTCCTACGAGCAGTACTTC
>TRBJ1-1|TRBV13|.|TRBD1
CASSSSSWGVLTGEMNTEAFF
TGTGCCAGCAGCTCCTCCTCCTGGGGCGTACTAACAGGGGAAATGAACACTGAAGCTTTCTTT
>TRBJ1-2|TRBV19|.|TRBD1
CASSIAPPTGYGYTF
TGTGCCAGTAGTATAGCACCTCCGACAGGGTACGGCTACACCTTC
>TRBJ1-1|TRBV4-3|.|.
CASSQDLGDAFF
TGCGCCAGCAGCCAAGACCTAGGGGATGCTTTCTTT
>TRBJ2-7|TRBV11-2|once|.
CASSSDRPARYF
TGTGCCAGCAGCTCCGACAGGCCTGCTAGGTACTTC
>TRBJ2-7|TRBV27|.|.
CASSFSLGEQYF
TGTGCCAGCAGTTTTTCTCTCGGCGAGCAGTACTTC
>TRBJ2-3|TRBV5-6|.|TRBD2
CASSSSGGRTDTQYF
TGTGCCAGCAGCTCTAGCGGGGGCCGCACAGATACGCAGTATTTT
>TRBJ2-1|TRBV4-3|.|TRBD2
CASSGRGAGWEQFF
TGCGCCAGCAGCGGGCGGGGGGCCGGTTGGGAGCAGTTCTTC